The 5 T cell receptor beta chains given below trace back to one sample, sequenced in a study of blood T cell repertoires in COVID-19. Method: immunoSEQ multiplex PCR; TCRdb's copy keeps in-frame clones and lacks some. The repertoire holds 300,000 to 350,000 clones, with 90% as singletons. Material for sequencing was PBMCs or T cells enriched from blood (not recorded which). Receptor source: a woman aged 18-30 years with acute COVID-19.

This chain links TRBV28 with TRBJ2-7, with TRBD1 identical over 7 bases. The CDR3 contains 15 residues. With V trimmed by 5 bases and J by 1 base, 8 bases remained unmatched. Germline CDR1 reads MDHEN; CDR2 reads SYDVKM. The CDR3 DNA is TGTGCCAGCAGTCCTATGGACAGGCCGTCCTACGAGCAGTACTTC. Its protein is CASSPMDRPSYEQYF.

This clone was counted a few times. V and J are TRBV11-2 and TRBJ1-5; TRBD1 agrees at 8 bases. CDR1 and CDR2 from the germline V gene are SGHAT and FQNNGV. V shed 5 bases, J shed 0 bases, and the junction held 6 bases outside the gene matches. The CDR3 consists of 16 residues. The CDR3 protein is CASSVGTGGSNQPQHF. For the CDR3, the DNA is TGTGCCAGCAGCGTAGGGACAGGAGGTAGCAATCAGCCCCAGCATTTT.

The genes are TRBV12-5 and TRBJ2-5; tentative D call: TRBD1 (6 bases). This CDR3 region has 16 residues. Germline CDR1 reads LGHNT; CDR2 reads FRNRAP. With 4 bases removed from V and 4 bases from J, the gap between germline ends came to 19 bases. Here the CDR3 reads CASGSTLLGAGETQYF. The CDR3 DNA reads as TGTGCTAGTGGTTCGACACTTTTGGGGGCTGGAGAGACCCAGTACTTC.

V usage is TRBV29-1 and J usage is TRBJ1-3; D is ambiguous. The germline V gene encodes CDR1 SQVTM and CDR2 ANQGSEA. V was trimmed by 4 bases and J by 4 bases, leaving 8 bases between them. The CDR3 runs 12 residues. The CDR3 bases are TGCAGCGTTGTACTGCGCGGAAACACCATATATTTT. Its translation: CSVVLRGNTIYF.

V gene TRBV7-2 combines with J gene TRBJ2-5; 7 nucleotides line up with TRBD1. In germline, CDR1 is SGHTA, CDR2 FQGNSA. Trimming took 1 base from V and 5 from J; bases not matched to a gene: 16. The CDR3 spans 18 residues. This CDR3 reads CASSLVRTGHEVWETQYF. The CDR3 DNA reads as TGTGCCAGCAGCTTAGTTCGGACAGGCCATGAGGTTTGGGAGACCCAGTACTTC.